This TCR beta chain was sequenced during a study of T cell changes during pregnancy in multiple sclerosis. The table came from immunoSEQ multiplex PCR; TCRdb's copy has only in-frame clones and leaves some out. The sample yields under 60,000 clones, roughly 90% seen once. This CDR3 is built from 16 residues. V was cut by 4 bases and J by 0 bases, with 15 bases left in between. Germline values: CDR1 SGHTA, CDR2 FQGTGA. The J gene is TRBJ1-1, the V gene TRBV7-3, with D perhaps matching TRBD1 (5 bases). Sequenced here: CD4+ T cells from peripheral blood mononuclear cells, sampled after pregnancy. This clonotype was sampled from a female donor with multiple sclerosis, enrolled in a pregnancy study. As DNA, the CDR3 is TGTGCCAGCAGCTCCCAGGGTGGAGGGGTGAACACTGAAGCTTTCTTT. Its protein product is CASSSQGGGVNTEAFF.